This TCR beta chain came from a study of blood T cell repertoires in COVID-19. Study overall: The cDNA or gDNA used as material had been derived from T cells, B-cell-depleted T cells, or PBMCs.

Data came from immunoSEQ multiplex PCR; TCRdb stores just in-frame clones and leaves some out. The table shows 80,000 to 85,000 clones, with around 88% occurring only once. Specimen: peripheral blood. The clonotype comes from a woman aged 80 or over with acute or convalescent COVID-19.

The CDR3 bases are TGTGCCAGTACCCTCGACAGGGGCGCGGAGCAGCCCCAGCATTTT. This codes for CASTLDRGAEQPQHF. The chain couples TRBV19 to TRBJ1-5, with 8 positions matching TRBD1. Germline V gene data show CDR1 as LNHDA and CDR2 as SQIVND (reference sequence). J lost 7 bases, V lost 7 bases, and 12 bases had no gene match. This CDR3 comprises 15 residues.